The clone carrying this TCR beta chain was seen more than once but under ten times. Unique molecular identifiers were incorporated when the TCRbeta library was constructed. TCRdb re-called the PCR reads with MiXCR, one entry per CDR3 protein. The sample lists about 540,000 distinct CDR3 sequences; about 16% were seen once. The data are from a study of T-cell reconstitution after alpha-beta-depleted transplantation in children. This TCR was sampled from a human donor who donated a stem cell graft to a child with acute lymphoblastic leukemia. The source was PBMCs from the stem cell graft donor, collected from the stem cell graft.

Here the CDR3 reads CASSPRTGAHEQYF. The DNA for the CDR3 is TGTGCCAGCAGCCCCCGGACAGGGGCCCACGAGCAGTACTTC. The chain carries TRBV5-6 and TRBJ2-7; 9 nucleotides align to TRBD1. CDR3 size: 14 residues. The junction had 7 bases not matched to a gene; V was cut back by 4 bases and J by 5 bases. Germline values: CDR1 SGHDT, CDR2 YYEEEE.